This TCR beta chain was captured in a study of neurological immune-mediated disorders. The cDNA was synthesized by 5'RACE incorporating 10-nucleotide random UMIs. TCRdb recomputed calls from the 5' RACE reads with MiXCR, one row per CDR3 protein. This sample has about 59,000 distinct CDR3 sequences, with 3.5% found just once. It was from 2 million PBMCs stored at -80 C that the unsorted libraries were obtained. Of note for this clonotype: Its antigen is unidentified. A much larger clone is a single base away; this may be a read error.

This CDR3 is built from 12 residues. Trimming cost V 2 bases and J 3 bases, with 6 bases left between them. Germline-derived CDR1 and CDR2 are SQVTM and ANQGSEA. Regarding the study as a whole: In HTLV-1-associated myelopathy, TCR clonal expansion was greatest, whereas multiple sclerosis had the least, falling below healthy controls.

The sequence was collected from a woman under 40 with multiple sclerosis. The sequenced sample consisted of PBMCs. V and J are TRBV29-1 and TRBJ2-3; no firm D call. DNA for the CDR3: TGCAGCGTTGAACCTAGGACAGATACGCAGTATTTT. This translates into CSVEPRTDTQYF.